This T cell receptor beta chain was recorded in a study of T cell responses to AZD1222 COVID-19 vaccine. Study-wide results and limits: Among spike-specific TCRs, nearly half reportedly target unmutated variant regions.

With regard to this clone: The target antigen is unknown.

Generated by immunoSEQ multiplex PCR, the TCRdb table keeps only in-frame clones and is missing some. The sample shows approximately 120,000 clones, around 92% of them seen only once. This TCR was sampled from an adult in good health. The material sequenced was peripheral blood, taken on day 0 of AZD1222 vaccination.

CDR3 region: CASSRGDRDGGTQYF. In DNA, the CDR3 is TGTGCCAGCAGCAGGGGGGACAGGGATGGCGGGACCCAGTACTTC. The chain combines TRBV7-2 with TRBJ2-5; 9 nucleotides line up with TRBD1. CDR3 size: 15 residues. Trimming took 5 bases from V and 7 from J; bases not matched to a gene: 11. The V gene's germline CDR1 is SGHTA and CDR2 FQGNSA.